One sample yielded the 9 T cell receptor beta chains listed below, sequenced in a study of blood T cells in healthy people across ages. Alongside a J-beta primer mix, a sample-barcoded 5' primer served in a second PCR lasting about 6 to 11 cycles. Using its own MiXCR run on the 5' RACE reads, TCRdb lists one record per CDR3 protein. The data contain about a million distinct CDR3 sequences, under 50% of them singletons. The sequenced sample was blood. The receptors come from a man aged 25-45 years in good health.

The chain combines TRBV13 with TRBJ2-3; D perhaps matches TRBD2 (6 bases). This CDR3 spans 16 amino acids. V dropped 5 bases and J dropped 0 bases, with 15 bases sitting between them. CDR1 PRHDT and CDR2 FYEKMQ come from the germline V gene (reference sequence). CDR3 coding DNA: TGTGCCAGCAGCGACAAGGGACTGTCTAGCACAGATACGCAGTATTTT. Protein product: CASSDKGLSSTDTQYF. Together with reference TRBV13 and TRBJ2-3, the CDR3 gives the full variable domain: AAGVIQSPRHLIKEKRETATLKCYPIPRHDTVYWYQQGPGQDPQFLISFYEKMQSDKGSIPDRFSAQQFSDYHSELNMSSLELGDSALYFCASSDKGLSSTDTQYFGPGTRLTVL.

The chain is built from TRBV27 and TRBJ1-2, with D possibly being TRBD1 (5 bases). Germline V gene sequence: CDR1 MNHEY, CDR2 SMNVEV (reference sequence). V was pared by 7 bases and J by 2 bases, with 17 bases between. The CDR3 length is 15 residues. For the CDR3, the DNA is TGTGCCAGCAAGGGGACCAGCTTAGTCAACTATGGCTACACCTTC. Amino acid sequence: CASKGTSLVNYGYTF.

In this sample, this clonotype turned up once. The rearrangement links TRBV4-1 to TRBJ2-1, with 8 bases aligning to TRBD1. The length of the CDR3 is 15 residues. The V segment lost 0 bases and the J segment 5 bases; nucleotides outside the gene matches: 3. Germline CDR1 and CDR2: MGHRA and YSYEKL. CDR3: CASSQDRGPNNEQFF. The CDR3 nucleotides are TGCGCCAGCAGCCAAGACAGGGGGCCCAACAATGAGCAGTTCTTC.

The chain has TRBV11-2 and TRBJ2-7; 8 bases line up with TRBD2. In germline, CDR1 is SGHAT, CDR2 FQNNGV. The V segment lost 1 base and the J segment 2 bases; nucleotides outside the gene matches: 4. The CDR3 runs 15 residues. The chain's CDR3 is CASSLGRGLAYEQYF. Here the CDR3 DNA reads TGTGCCAGCAGCTTAGGGAGGGGACTAGCCTACGAGCAGTACTTC. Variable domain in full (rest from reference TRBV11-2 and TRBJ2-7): EAGVAQSPRYKIIEKRQSVAFWCNPISGHATLYWYQQILGQGPKLLIQFQNNGVVDDSQLPKDRFSAERLKGVDSTLKIQPAKLEDSAVYLCASSLGRGLAYEQYFGPGTRLTVT.

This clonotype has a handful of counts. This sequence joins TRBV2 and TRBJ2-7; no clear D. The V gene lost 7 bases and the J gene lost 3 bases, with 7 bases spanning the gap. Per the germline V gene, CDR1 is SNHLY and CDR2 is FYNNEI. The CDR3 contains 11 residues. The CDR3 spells CASMVLYEQYF. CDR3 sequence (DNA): TGTGCCAGCATGGTGCTCTACGAGCAGTACTTC.

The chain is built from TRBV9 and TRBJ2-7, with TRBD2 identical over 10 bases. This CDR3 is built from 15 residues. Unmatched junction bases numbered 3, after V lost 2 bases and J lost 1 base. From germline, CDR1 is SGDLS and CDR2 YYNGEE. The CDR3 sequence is CASSVTSGPSYEQYF. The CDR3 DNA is TGTGCCAGCAGCGTGACTAGCGGGCCGTCCTACGAGCAGTACTTC. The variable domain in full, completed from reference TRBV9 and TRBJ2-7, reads DSGVTQTPKHLITATGQRVTLRCSPRSGDLSVYWYQQSLDQGLQFLIQYYNGEERAKGNILERFSAQQFPDLHSELNLSSLELGDSALYFCASSVTSGPSYEQYFGPGTRLTVT.

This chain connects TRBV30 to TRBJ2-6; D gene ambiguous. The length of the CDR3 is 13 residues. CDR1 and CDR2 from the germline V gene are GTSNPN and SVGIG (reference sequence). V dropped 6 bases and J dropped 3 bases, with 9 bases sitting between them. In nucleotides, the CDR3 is TGTGCCTGTATACCTGATGGGGCCAACGTCCTGACTTTC. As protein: CACIPDGANVLTF.

CDR3 sequence (DNA): TGTGCCAGCAGCGTAGAGGGGGCAAATCGGTACAATGAGCAGTTCTTC. Encoded protein: CASSVEGANRYNEQFF. The V and J genes are TRBV9 and TRBJ2-1, with 7 bases identical to TRBD1. The CDR3 consists of 16 residues. Germline V gives CDR1 SGDLS, CDR2 YYNGEE. With V trimmed by 0 bases and J by 4 bases, 7 bases remained unmatched.

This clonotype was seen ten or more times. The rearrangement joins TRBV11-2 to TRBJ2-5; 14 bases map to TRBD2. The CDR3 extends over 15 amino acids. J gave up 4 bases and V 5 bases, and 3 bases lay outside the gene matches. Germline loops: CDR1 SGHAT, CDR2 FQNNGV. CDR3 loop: CASSLGTSGRETQYF. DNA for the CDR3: TGTGCCAGCAGCCTCGGGACTAGCGGGAGAGAGACCCAGTACTTC.